These 9 T cell receptor beta chains were sequenced from one sample in a study of early T cells in non-severe SARS-CoV-2 infection. In TCRdb, the 5' RACE reads were re-called with MiXCR into one record per CDR3 protein. The data hold 75,000 to 90,000 distinct CDR3 sequences, with about 10% observed a single time. This specimen consisted of whole blood, obtained at baseline. The receptor set was obtained from an adult who was a healthcare worker with PCR-confirmed SARS-CoV-2 infection or an uninfected control (not recorded which).

The genes are TRBV20-1 and TRBJ1-3; no firm D call. The CDR3 extends over 13 amino acids. Trimming took 1 base from V and 4 from J, leaving 8 bases between them. Germline loops: CDR1 DFQATT, CDR2 SNEGSKA (reference sequence). The CDR3: CSARVYSGNTIYF. In DNA, the CDR3 is TGCAGTGCTAGAGTTTACTCGGGAAACACCATATATTTT.

The V gene is TRBV27, the J gene TRBJ2-3; no clear D. Germline V gene sequence: CDR1 MNHEY, CDR2 SMNVEV (reference sequence). Trimming removed 8 bases at V and 2 bases at J, with 14 bases between. CDR3 length: 14 amino acids. This CDR3 is CASGDHPVTDTQYF. Written as DNA, the CDR3 is TGTGCCAGCGGGGATCATCCCGTCACAGATACGCAGTATTTT.

The sample holds a few counts of this clonotype. The chain joins TRBV12-3 or TRBV12-4 to TRBJ1-6; D unresolved. V was pared by 8 bases and J by 10 bases, with 18 bases between. CDR3 length equals 14 residues. CDR3 bases: TGTGCCAGCGGAGCGGGCCAGGCCTGGTCACCCCTCCACTTT. As protein: CASGAGQAWSPLHF.

This clonotype was counted many times. DNA of the CDR3: TGTGCCAGCAGTTTCACAGGGGGGCTCACCCAAGGGACTGAAGCTTTCTTT. Translation gives CASSFTGGLTQGTEAFF. The J gene is TRBJ1-1, the V gene TRBV12-3 or TRBV12-4, with 8 bases lining up with TRBD1. This CDR3 contains 17 residues. The ends lost 3 bases at V and 5 bases at J; junction bases unmatched: 14.

The chain couples TRBV7-3 to TRBJ2-2; D perhaps matches TRBD1 (5 bases). V lost 2 bases to trimming and J lost 2 bases, with 12 bases between them. Germline V gives CDR1 SGHTA, CDR2 FQGTGA. This CDR3 contains 16 residues. The chain's CDR3 is CASSLLGASNTGELFF. As DNA, the CDR3 is TGTGCCAGCAGCTTATTAGGGGCCTCAAACACCGGGGAGCTGTTTTTT.

The chain carries TRBV6-6 and TRBJ1-1; the D is unclear. The CDR3 has 15 residues. Germline loops: CDR1 MNHNY, CDR2 SVGAGI (reference sequence). V lost 5 bases and J 4 bases, leaving 17 bases between the germline ends. CDR3 protein: CASSRNAVRSTEAFF. CDR3 in DNA: TGTGCCAGCAGTCGTAATGCAGTAAGGAGCACTGAAGCTTTCTTT.

This clonotype was counted between two and nine times. The chain couples TRBV5-4 to TRBJ1-2; 9 nucleotides match TRBD1. The J segment lost 8 bases and the V segment lost 2 bases, leaving 4 bases of the junction unmatched. CDR3 length equals 13 residues. Germline lookup yields CDR1 SGHNT and CDR2 YYREEE (reference sequence). The CDR3 DNA reads as TGTGCCAGCAGCTTACAGGGGGCGCGAGGCTACACCTTC. Its protein product is CASSLQGARGYTF.

A few counts support this clonotype. The V call is TRBV18, the J call TRBJ1-3, with a tentative D call TRBD1 (5 bases). The ends were cut back, 0 bases at V and 7 bases at J, with 10 bases in the middle. This CDR3 is built from 14 residues. In germline, CDR1 is KGHSH, CDR2 LQKENI. The CDR3 here is CASSPPAGVNTIYF. The CDR3 coding sequence is TGTGCCAGCTCACCACCAGCGGGGGTGAACACCATATATTTT.

The sample holds a few counts of this clonotype. V gene TRBV25-1 combines with J gene TRBJ2-7; TRBD1 aligns across 7 bases. The CDR3 runs to 12 residues. Germline CDR1 reads MGHDK; CDR2 reads SYGVNS. The V and J ends lost 8 bases and 9 bases, in that order; junction bases with no gene match: 10. The CDR3 DNA reads as TGTGCCAGCGGACAGGTCGGCGCTGTGCAGTACTTC. It specifies CASGQVGAVQYF.